A selection of T cell receptor beta chains follows, all from one sample in a study of CD8 T cells in Susac syndrome. One entry per CDR3 protein results from TCRdb running MiXCR on the immunoSEQ multiplex PCR reads. Of 200,000 to 250,000 distinct CDR3 sequences listed, around 95% are singletons. Source material: CD4+ T cells from PBMCs. The receptors here all came from a human donor with multiple sclerosis. Both conserved end residues are part of each CDR3. D genes are given only for firm matches. Only part of the rows carry a size: once, few, many, or a class if the clone is expanded.

d_call: -
v_call: TRBV30
clone_size: -
j_call: TRBJ1-2
cdr3_aa: CAWSATKVAVYGYTF
cdr3_nt: TGTGCCTGGAGCGCTACAAAGGTCGCAGTATATGGCTACACCTTC

d_call: -
v_call: TRBV6-5
clone_size: -
j_call: TRBJ2-5
cdr3_aa: CASSYSVGDQETQYF
cdr3_nt: TGTGCCAGCAGTTACTCCGTGGGAGACCAAGAGACCCAGTACTTC

d_call: -
v_call: TRBV3-1
clone_size: -
j_call: TRBJ2-1
cdr3_aa: CASSQEVGQSSYNEQFF
cdr3_nt: TGTGCCAGCAGCCAAGAGGTAGGGCAGAGCTCCTACAATGAGCAGTTCTTC

d_call: -
v_call: TRBV7-9
clone_size: -
j_call: TRBJ2-1
cdr3_aa: CASSLVRAYGNEQFF
cdr3_nt: TGTGCCAGCAGCTTAGTGCGAGCCTACGGGAATGAGCAGTTCTTC

d_call: -
v_call: TRBV5-1
clone_size: -
j_call: TRBJ2-5
cdr3_aa: CASGRQTQETQYF
cdr3_nt: TGCGCCAGCGGAAGACAGACCCAAGAGACCCAGTACTTC

d_call: -
v_call: TRBV12-3/TRBV12-4
clone_size: -
j_call: TRBJ1-1
cdr3_aa: CASSPWTANTEAFF
cdr3_nt: TGTGCCAGCAGTCCCTGGACGGCGAACACTGAAGCTTTCTTT

d_call: -
v_call: TRBV4-1
clone_size: once
j_call: TRBJ1-2
cdr3_aa: CASSQETGYTF
cdr3_nt: TGCGCCAGCAGCCAAGAAACTGGCTACACCTTC

d_call: -
v_call: TRBV10-3
clone_size: -
j_call: TRBJ1-1
cdr3_aa: CAISESGGRAEAFF
cdr3_nt: TGTGCCATCAGTGAGAGTGGGGGCAGGGCTGAAGCTTTCTTT

d_call: TRBD1
v_call: TRBV10-3
clone_size: -
j_call: TRBJ1-2
cdr3_aa: CAIIKGAGYGYTF
cdr3_nt: TGTGCCATCATAAAGGGGGCTGGGTATGGCTACACCTTC

d_call: TRBD2
v_call: TRBV14
clone_size: once
j_call: TRBJ2-5
cdr3_aa: CASSQGLADQETQYF
cdr3_nt: TGTGCCAGCAGCCAAGGGCTAGCGGACCAAGAGACCCAGTACTTC

d_call: -
v_call: TRBV6-5
clone_size: -
j_call: TRBJ1-1
cdr3_aa: CASSYPPGGLNTEAFF
cdr3_nt: TGTGCCAGCAGTTACCCCCCCGGAGGGTTGAACACTGAAGCTTTCTTT

d_call: -
v_call: TRBV5-1
clone_size: -
j_call: TRBJ2-3
cdr3_aa: CASSTGTAAPGDTQYF
cdr3_nt: TGCGCCAGCAGCACCGGGACGGCAGCCCCCGGAGATACGCAGTATTTT

d_call: -
v_call: TRBV4-1
clone_size: -
j_call: TRBJ1-6
cdr3_aa: CASSQGNQRFSPLHF
cdr3_nt: TGCGCCAGCAGCCAAGGGAACCAGAGGTTTTCACCCCTCCACTTT

d_call: -
v_call: TRBV5-8
clone_size: -
j_call: TRBJ1-4
cdr3_aa: CASSFFGQTNEKLFF
cdr3_nt: TGTGCCAGCAGCTTCTTTGGACAGACAAATGAAAAACTGTTTTTT